The clone carrying this T cell receptor (beta chain) appeared a single time. Its specificity is not known. V was trimmed by 4 bases and J by 5 bases, leaving 26 bases between them. Per germline, CDR1 LGHNA and CDR2 YNFKEQ. This CDR3 contains 18 residues. These data come from a study of T cell responses to AZD1222 COVID-19 vaccine. Study as a whole: Second-dose timings of about 4 or about 12 weeks were pooled.

Study conclusions and caveats: It should be noted that donors were predominantly white British and more often female, and clonal diversity was possibly underestimated.

Here immunoSEQ multiplex PCR was the method, and the copy in TCRdb shows in-frame clones only, minus some. The sample consists of roughly 150,000 clones, 85% to 95% of them appearing once. The input for sequencing was peripheral blood, taken on day 0 of AZD1222 vaccination. This receptor was identified in an adult in good health. The chain combines TRBV4-2 with TRBJ2-5; possibly TRBD2 for D (6 bases). The CDR3 DNA follows: TGTGCCAGCAGCCCTCTCTTGGGGGGAACTGCCGAGGTGGAGACCCAGTACTTC. It is translated as CASSPLLGGTAEVETQYF.